This is a list of T cell receptor beta chains from one sample in a study of low-dose radiotherapy and immunotherapy resistance in tumors. TCRdb independently ran MiXCR on the reads; one entry per CDR3 protein. In the table there are nearly 60,000 distinct CDR3 sequences, about 25% of which are singletons. The input for sequencing was PBMCs, taken after low-dose radiotherapy plus immunotherapy. Receptor source: a male donor with prostate cancer. The CDR3 runs from the conserved cysteine through the conserved F or W. D genes are given only for firm matches. Only part of the rows carry a size: once, few, many, or a class if the clone is expanded.

clone size: many; V gene: TRBV6-1; J gene: TRBJ1-6; D gene: NA; CDR3 DNA: TGTGCCAGCAGTGACGGATGGGCCTCCTATAATTCACCCCTCCACTTT; CDR3 protein: CASSDGWASYNSPLHF
clone size: medium-sized; V gene: TRBV12-3/TRBV12-4; J gene: TRBJ2-1; D gene: TRBD2; CDR3 DNA: TGTGCCAGCAGTTTACTAGCGGGGGGGAATGAGCAGTTCTTC; CDR3 protein: CASSLLAGGNEQFF
clone size: NA; V gene: TRBV19; J gene: TRBJ1-1; D gene: NA; CDR3 DNA: TGTGCCAGTAGTATCCGACAGAACACTGAAGCTTTCTTT; CDR3 protein: CASSIRQNTEAFF
clone size: many; V gene: TRBV18; J gene: TRBJ2-7; D gene: TRBD1; CDR3 DNA: TGTGCCAGCTCACAAGACAGGGAGAGCTCCTACGAGCAGTACTTC; CDR3 protein: CASSQDRESSYEQYF
clone size: NA; V gene: TRBV7-2; J gene: TRBJ1-3; D gene: TRBD1; CDR3 DNA: TGTGCCAGCAGCTCCGGACAGGGGGTAAACACCATATATTTT; CDR3 protein: CASSSGQGVNTIYF
clone size: few; V gene: TRBV20-1; J gene: TRBJ2-3; D gene: TRBD2; CDR3 DNA: TGCAGTGCTAAGGGCGATCTAGCGGGGGATACGCAGTATTTT; CDR3 protein: CSAKGDLAGDTQYF
clone size: many; V gene: TRBV4-1; J gene: TRBJ1-2; D gene: TRBD1; CDR3 DNA: TGCGCCAGCAGCCAAGCGGCCCGGGGACAGGGTTATGGCTACACCTTC; CDR3 protein: CASSQAARGQGYGYTF
clone size: many; V gene: TRBV7-9; J gene: TRBJ2-5; D gene: NA; CDR3 DNA: TGTGCCAGCAGCGTGACGGAAGAGACCCAGTACTTC; CDR3 protein: CASSVTEETQYF
clone size: many; V gene: TRBV3-1; J gene: TRBJ2-1; D gene: TRBD2; CDR3 DNA: TGTGCCAGCAGCCTAGCGGGGGGTAAATACAATGAGCAGTTCTTC; CDR3 protein: CASSLAGGKYNEQFF
clone size: many; V gene: TRBV7-2; J gene: TRBJ2-7; D gene: NA; CDR3 DNA: TGTGCCAGCAGATTAGGCACAGAACCGTCCTACGAGCAGTACTTC; CDR3 protein: CASRLGTEPSYEQYF
clone size: many; V gene: TRBV5-4; J gene: TRBJ1-1; D gene: TRBD1; CDR3 DNA: TGTGCCAGCAGCCCAAGACAGGGGTTGGGTGAAGCTTTCTTT; CDR3 protein: CASSPRQGLGEAFF
clone size: many; V gene: TRBV5-1; J gene: TRBJ2-3; D gene: TRBD1; CDR3 DNA: TGCGCCAGCAGTGGACAGGCCAGGCGAGGGGATACGCAGTATTTT; CDR3 protein: CASSGQARRGDTQYF
clone size: many; V gene: TRBV7-2; J gene: TRBJ2-1; D gene: NA; CDR3 DNA: TGTGCCAGCAGCCTCCAGGGGGGCGTCGGAATTGAGCAGTTCTTC; CDR3 protein: CASSLQGGVGIEQFF
clone size: many; V gene: TRBV7-2; J gene: TRBJ2-5; D gene: NA; CDR3 DNA: TGTGCCAGCAGCTTAGGGCCGAGGGGGACCCAGTACTTC; CDR3 protein: CASSLGPRGTQYF
clone size: many; V gene: TRBV7-2; J gene: TRBJ2-1; D gene: NA; CDR3 DNA: TGTGCCAGCAGCTTCGGCCCAGCTGAGGAGCAGTTCTTC; CDR3 protein: CASSFGPAEEQFF
clone size: medium-sized; V gene: TRBV5-6; J gene: TRBJ2-6; D gene: TRBD2; CDR3 DNA: TGTGCCAGCAGCTTGCTCGCTAGCGGCTTTGGGGCCAACGTCCTGACTTTC; CDR3 protein: CASSLLASGFGANVLTF
clone size: many; V gene: TRBV6-2/TRBV6-3; J gene: TRBJ1-1; D gene: TRBD1; CDR3 DNA: TGTGCCAGCAGTTACAGGGACAGGGGGAGAACTGAAGCTTTCTTT; CDR3 protein: CASSYRDRGRTEAFF
clone size: many; V gene: TRBV7-2; J gene: TRBJ2-1; D gene: NA; CDR3 DNA: TGTGCCAGCAGTTTGAGTTACAATGAGCAGTTCTTC; CDR3 protein: CASSLSYNEQFF
clone size: NA; V gene: TRBV10-3; J gene: TRBJ2-5; D gene: TRBD2; CDR3 DNA: TGTGCCATCAGTGAGGGGACTAGCGGGGGACAAGAGACCCAGTACTTC; CDR3 protein: CAISEGTSGGQETQYF
clone size: many; V gene: TRBV6-5; J gene: TRBJ2-7; D gene: NA; CDR3 DNA: TGTGCCAGCAGTTCCTCATATCCGGGACTGGGGTCCGAGCAGTACTTC; CDR3 protein: CASSSSYPGLGSEQYF
clone size: many; V gene: TRBV28; J gene: TRBJ1-2; D gene: NA; CDR3 DNA: TGTGCCAGCACCAAACAGGCCGGCTACACCTTC; CDR3 protein: CASTKQAGYTF
clone size: many; V gene: TRBV5-1; J gene: TRBJ1-1; D gene: NA; CDR3 DNA: TGCGCCAGCAGCTTGGCCAAGGTTCGTGGGACTGAAGCTTTCTTT; CDR3 protein: CASSLAKVRGTEAFF
clone size: NA; V gene: TRBV28; J gene: TRBJ2-7; D gene: TRBD2; CDR3 DNA: TGTGCCAGCACGACACCGGGACTAGCGGGAGACTACGAGCAGTACTTC; CDR3 protein: CASTTPGLAGDYEQYF
clone size: many; V gene: TRBV27; J gene: TRBJ2-3; D gene: NA; CDR3 DNA: TGTGCCAGCAGTTTATCTGGCAGGGAAACAGATACGCAGTATTTT; CDR3 protein: CASSLSGRETDTQYF
clone size: NA; V gene: TRBV20-1; J gene: TRBJ2-7; D gene: TRBD2; CDR3 DNA: TGCAGTGCTAGAGATTTGGGACTAGCGGGAGCTTTTTACGAGCAGTACTTC; CDR3 protein: CSARDLGLAGAFYEQYF
clone size: NA; V gene: TRBV9; J gene: TRBJ2-1; D gene: TRBD1; CDR3 DNA: TGTGCCAGCAGCGTAGGCCAGGGGGCCTACAATGAGCAGTTCTTC; CDR3 protein: CASSVGQGAYNEQFF
clone size: many; V gene: TRBV11-2; J gene: TRBJ1-1; D gene: NA; CDR3 DNA: TGTGCCAGCAGCTCCATTCTTGCTGGGGAAAGGAAAGCTTTCTTT; CDR3 protein: CASSSILAGERKAFF
clone size: many; V gene: TRBV19; J gene: TRBJ2-2; D gene: NA; CDR3 DNA: TGTGCCAGTAGAGAAGGGTGGGGCACAAACACCGGGGAGCTGTTTTTT; CDR3 protein: CASREGWGTNTGELFF
clone size: many; V gene: TRBV5-1; J gene: TRBJ2-2; D gene: NA; CDR3 DNA: TGCGCCAGCAGCTTCGGGGGGCTCGGCACCGGGGAGCTGTTTTTT; CDR3 protein: CASSFGGLGTGELFF
clone size: many; V gene: TRBV20-1; J gene: TRBJ2-1; D gene: TRBD2; CDR3 DNA: TGCAGTGCGCAGGCGCCTAGCGGGGGGGGTAATGAGCAGTTCTTC; CDR3 protein: CSAQAPSGGGNEQFF
clone size: many; V gene: TRBV9; J gene: TRBJ2-4; D gene: NA; CDR3 DNA: TGTGCCAGCAGCGTAGGAGGTAGTTGGAACATTCAGTACTTC; CDR3 protein: CASSVGGSWNIQYF
clone size: NA; V gene: TRBV30; J gene: TRBJ2-1; D gene: NA; CDR3 DNA: TGTGCCTGGAGTGTTTCTTACAATGAGCAGTTCTTC; CDR3 protein: CAWSVSYNEQFF
clone size: many; V gene: TRBV7-3; J gene: TRBJ2-1; D gene: TRBD2; CDR3 DNA: TGTGCCAGCAGCTCCGGACTAGCGGGAGGCAAACAGTTCTTC; CDR3 protein: CASSSGLAGGKQFF
clone size: many; V gene: TRBV4-1; J gene: TRBJ2-1; D gene: NA; CDR3 DNA: TGCGCCAGCAGCGTTGCGGGGACCTCCTACAATGAGCAGTTCTTC; CDR3 protein: CASSVAGTSYNEQFF
clone size: many; V gene: TRBV28; J gene: TRBJ2-1; D gene: TRBD2; CDR3 DNA: TGTGCCAGCAGCAAAGGTGGGACTAGCAGCTACAATGAGCAGTTCTTC; CDR3 protein: CASSKGGTSSYNEQFF
clone size: many; V gene: TRBV30; J gene: TRBJ1-1; D gene: TRBD1; CDR3 DNA: TGTGCCTGGAGTGTACGGGACAGGGAGAACACTGAAGCTTTCTTT; CDR3 protein: CAWSVRDRENTEAFF
clone size: many; V gene: TRBV30; J gene: TRBJ2-7; D gene: TRBD1; CDR3 DNA: TGTGCCTGGCTAGACAGGGTCCACGAGCAGTACTTC; CDR3 protein: CAWLDRVHEQYF
clone size: few; V gene: TRBV12-3/TRBV12-4; J gene: TRBJ1-2; D gene: NA; CDR3 DNA: TGTGCCAGCACTCCTAGGGCAGGGTCCCCCCTTAACTATGGCTACACCTTC; CDR3 protein: CASTPRAGSPLNYGYTF
clone size: NA; V gene: TRBV24-1; J gene: TRBJ2-2; D gene: NA; CDR3 DNA: TGTGCCACCAGTGATGAAACCCGTACCACCGGGGAGCTGTTTTTT; CDR3 protein: CATSDETRTTGELFF
clone size: many; V gene: TRBV3-1; J gene: TRBJ2-3; D gene: NA; CDR3 DNA: TGTGCCAGCAGCCATCTCTCCAACGACGATACGCAGTATTTT; CDR3 protein: CASSHLSNDDTQYF
clone size: many; V gene: TRBV4-1; J gene: TRBJ2-7; D gene: TRBD1; CDR3 DNA: TGCGCCAGCAGCCCTAGGACAGGGTTTGAGCAGTACTTC; CDR3 protein: CASSPRTGFEQYF
clone size: many; V gene: TRBV4-1; J gene: TRBJ2-7; D gene: NA; CDR3 DNA: TGCGCCAGCAGCCACCGGACAGAGAGCTCCTACGAGCAGTACTTC; CDR3 protein: CASSHRTESSYEQYF
clone size: many; V gene: TRBV12-3/TRBV12-4; J gene: TRBJ1-1; D gene: TRBD1; CDR3 DNA: TGTGCCAGCAGTTTGACAGGGGGCTTTGCTGAAGCTTTCTTT; CDR3 protein: CASSLTGGFAEAFF
clone size: many; V gene: TRBV7-7; J gene: TRBJ2-1; D gene: NA; CDR3 DNA: TGTGCTAGCAGCTATTCGACTGACAATGAGCAGTTCTTC; CDR3 protein: CASSYSTDNEQFF
clone size: few; V gene: TRBV21-1; J gene: TRBJ2-7; D gene: NA; CDR3 DNA: TGTGCCAGCAGCAAAGGGTGGGACAGGGGTTACGAGCAGTACTTC; CDR3 protein: CASSKGWDRGYEQYF
clone size: many; V gene: TRBV29-1; J gene: TRBJ1-1; D gene: TRBD1; CDR3 DNA: TGCAGCGTTAAACAGGGGGCTTGGGCTTTCTTT; CDR3 protein: CSVKQGAWAFF
clone size: few; V gene: TRBV4-1; J gene: TRBJ1-2; D gene: NA; CDR3 DNA: TGCGCCAGCAGCCAAATGGCAGGGATGGGAGGCTACACCTTC; CDR3 protein: CASSQMAGMGGYTF
clone size: many; V gene: TRBV6-2/TRBV6-3; J gene: TRBJ1-1; D gene: NA; CDR3 DNA: TGTGCCAGCCTGACGTACACTGAAGCTTTCTTT; CDR3 protein: CASLTYTEAFF
clone size: many; V gene: TRBV6-2/TRBV6-3; J gene: TRBJ2-5; D gene: NA; CDR3 DNA: TGTGCCAGCAGTTACTCGGAGACCCAGTACTTC; CDR3 protein: CASSYSETQYF
clone size: many; V gene: TRBV19; J gene: TRBJ2-1; D gene: NA; CDR3 DNA: TGTGCCAGTAGTGGCGCCGGGACTCCTAACAATGAGCAGTTCTTC; CDR3 protein: CASSGAGTPNNEQFF
clone size: many; V gene: TRBV20-1; J gene: TRBJ2-1; D gene: NA; CDR3 DNA: TGCAGTGCTAGAGAAGTAATTGAGCGGTTAAGCTCCTACAATGAGCAGTTCTTC; CDR3 protein: CSAREVIERLSSYNEQFF
clone size: many; V gene: TRBV28; J gene: TRBJ2-5; D gene: NA; CDR3 DNA: TGTGCCAGCAGTTTTGCGGCTAGCTCTGGGACCCAGTACTTC; CDR3 protein: CASSFAASSGTQYF
clone size: NA; V gene: TRBV6-2/TRBV6-3; J gene: TRBJ1-5; D gene: NA; CDR3 DNA: TGTGCCAGCAGTTACTGGCAGGAGAATAGCAATCAGCCCCAGCATTTT; CDR3 protein: CASSYWQENSNQPQHF
clone size: NA; V gene: TRBV19; J gene: TRBJ2-2; D gene: NA; CDR3 DNA: TGTGCCATCCGAGAGGGGAACACCGGGGAGCTGTTTTTT; CDR3 protein: CAIREGNTGELFF
clone size: many; V gene: TRBV20-1; J gene: TRBJ2-3; D gene: TRBD2; CDR3 DNA: TGCAGTGCTAGCCCTAGCGGCCAGCCGTCAGATACGCAGTATTTT; CDR3 protein: CSASPSGQPSDTQYF